The TCR beta chain under discussion was sequenced for a study of Graves' ophthalmopathy and Graves' hyperthyroidism. Whole-study findings and limits: Blood repertoires reportedly contained most expanded thyroid clonotypes above 0.001 frequency.

The trim removed 4 bases at V and 4 bases at J, leaving 10 bases unmatched. CDR1 SGHRS and CDR2 YFSETQ come from the germline V gene. The CDR3 covers 16 residues. Amplified TCR beta CDR3 regions were obtained using RNA transcripts as template. HTBI-primed RT-PCR formed the first round, and a multiplex PCR formed the second. TCRdb reprocessed the multiplex PCR reads with MiXCR, giving one entry per CDR3 protein. The sample has fewer than 350,000 distinct CDR3 sequences, about a sixth seen once. None of the included patients had other autoimmune diseases, uncontrolled infections, pregnancy or lactation, as these led to exclusion. Clinicians diagnosed using symptoms, serum thyroxine, TRAb, thyroid ultrasound and orbital computed tomography. This clonotype was counted at least ten times. The target antigen is unknown.

Sequenced material: peripheral blood. V and J are TRBV5-1 and TRBJ2-2; TRBD1 matches 7 bases. The TCR sequence derives from an adult man with Graves' ophthalmopathy. CDR3 region: CASSKRTGASTGELFF. The CDR3 DNA sequence: TGCGCCAGCAGCAAAAGAACAGGGGCCTCCACCGGGGAGCTGTTTTTT. Full variable domain (outside the CDR3, taken from reference TRBV5-1 and TRBJ2-2): KAGVTQTPRYLIKTRGQQVTLSCSPISGHRSVSWYQQTPGQGLQFLFEYFSETQRNKGNFPGRFSGRQFSNSRSEMNVSTLELGDSALYLCASSKRTGASTGELFFGEGSRLTVL.